This T cell receptor (beta chain) was sequenced for a study of blood T cells in healthy people across ages. A sample-barcoded 5' primer and a J-beta primer mix were used in a second PCR of roughly 6 to 11 cycles. Carrying 12 random nucleotides, a template-switch adaptor labeled each individual cDNA molecule. From the 5' RACE reads, TCRdb called clonotypes with MiXCR, one entry per CDR3 protein. The table records 1.2 million to 1.5 million distinct CDR3 sequences, 40% to 50% of them present only once. Germline values: CDR1 SQVTM, CDR2 ANQGSEA. Trimming took 7 bases from V and 3 from J, leaving 10 bases between them. The CDR3 spans 11 residues.

Input material: blood. V and J are TRBV29-1 and TRBJ2-7; D call uncertain. The sequence derives from a woman under 30 in good health. CDR3 DNA: TGCAGCGGCATAATTAACTACGAGCAGTACTTC. Translation gives CSGIINYEQYF.